This T cell receptor (beta chain) was retrieved from a study of relationships among human T cell subsets. Findings of the study overall: Th1, Th2 and regulatory T cells shared many CDR3 sequences. Clones with over 100 reads held over 60% of CD8+ cytotoxic sequences.

The T cell receptor alpha and beta CDR3 regions were amplified from mRNA by semiquantitative ARM-PCR. Tagged nested gene-specific primers were used first, then communal superprimers amplified exponentially. Using its own MiXCR run on the multiplex PCR reads, TCRdb lists one record per CDR3 protein. The table lists thousands of distinct CDR3 sequences, around 49% of them singletons, with around 5.3% in the top ten. The CDR3 is 12 residues long. V dropped 4 bases and J dropped 6 bases, with 10 bases sitting between them. The germline CDR1 and CDR2 sequences are SGHAT and FQNNGV. The CD45RA-negative fraction was bead-selected with anti-CD45RO to obtain memory T cells. T cell subsets were isolated with antibody-coated magnetic beads. Of note for this clonotype: Its antigen remains unidentified.

Material for sequencing was memory T cells sorted from blood. The TCR originated in a man aged 40-50 years in good health. The chain couples TRBV11-2 to TRBJ2-7; D is ambiguous. CDR3 in DNA: TGTGCCAGCAGCTACCCCCGAGGCGAGCAGTACTTC. Protein: CASSYPRGEQYF.